Listed below are T cell receptor beta chains from one sample, sequenced in a study of blood T cell repertoires in COVID-19. Profiling relied on immunoSEQ multiplex PCR, and the TCRdb table lists in-frame clones only, not all of them. The profile shows 250,000 to 300,000 clones, roughly nine tenths of them singletons. The sample consisted of PBMCs or T cells enriched from blood (not recorded which). These receptor sequences come from a human donor in a cohort exposed to, infected with or recovered from COVID-19 (not recorded which). The donor label of this sample is uncertain. CDR3s include the opening cysteine and the closing phenylalanine or tryptophan. D genes are given only for firm matches. A row's size may be missing; if present it is once, few, many or a size class.

J: TRBJ2-3; V: TRBV27; D: TRBD2; size: -; DNA: TGTGCCAGCAGTTCCCTAGCGGGGAGACGCACAGATACGCAGTATTTT; CDR3: CASSSLAGRRTDTQYF
J: TRBJ2-3; V: TRBV9; D: -; size: -; DNA: TGTGCCAGCAGCGTAGGATCGCTAGCAGATACGCAGTATTTT; CDR3: CASSVGSLADTQYF
J: TRBJ1-2; V: TRBV20-1; D: TRBD1; size: -; DNA: TGCAGTGCTAGTTTGACAGGGCGAGGCGGCTACACCTTC; CDR3: CSASLTGRGGYTF
J: TRBJ2-7; V: TRBV14; D: -; size: -; DNA: TGTGCCAGCAGCCAAGATTTGTGGACTCCAAGCTCCTACGAGCAGTACTTC; CDR3: CASSQDLWTPSSYEQYF
J: TRBJ1-4; V: TRBV7-2; D: -; size: -; DNA: TGTGCCAGCAGCCTACCTAATGAAAAACTGTTTTTT; CDR3: CASSLPNEKLFF
J: TRBJ2-7; V: TRBV5-6; D: -; size: -; DNA: TGTGCCAGCAGCTCAGGGGATACCACCTACGAGCAGTACTTC; CDR3: CASSSGDTTYEQYF
J: TRBJ2-3; V: TRBV24-1; D: -; size: -; DNA: TGTGCCACCAGTGATCCGGGGACGGGGGGCACAGATACGCAGTATTTT; CDR3: CATSDPGTGGTDTQYF
J: TRBJ1-2; V: TRBV7-9; D: TRBD1; size: -; DNA: TGTGCCAGCAGCCCGACAGGGTTGGGTGACACCTTC; CDR3: CASSPTGLGDTF
J: TRBJ1-3; V: TRBV12-3/TRBV12-4; D: -; size: -; DNA: TGTGCCAGCAGTTCGGGACTTGTTCGCGCGGGATTT; CDR3: CASSSGLVRAGF
J: TRBJ1-1; V: TRBV10-3; D: TRBD1; size: -; DNA: TGTGCCATCAGTAAAGTGACAGGGGGGACTGAAGCTTTCTTT; CDR3: CAISKVTGGTEAFF
J: TRBJ2-5; V: TRBV3-1/TRBV3-2; D: TRBD2; size: -; DNA: TGTGCCAGCAGCCCCGGACTAGCGGGGGGCCAAGAGACCCAGTACTTC; CDR3: CASSPGLAGGQETQYF
J: TRBJ1-1; V: TRBV19; D: -; size: -; DNA: TGTGCCAGTACCTATGGGGCAGGGGTCACTGAAGCTTTCTTT; CDR3: CASTYGAGVTEAFF
J: TRBJ1-1; V: TRBV18; D: -; size: -; DNA: TGTGCCAGCTCACCAAACTTGGGGGGTCCCACTGAAGCTTTCTTT; CDR3: CASSPNLGGPTEAFF
J: TRBJ1-3; V: TRBV28; D: TRBD1; size: -; DNA: TGTGCCAGCAAGAGGGACAGAAGGTTCTCTGGAAACACCATATATTTT; CDR3: CASKRDRRFSGNTIYF
J: TRBJ1-2; V: TRBV30; D: -; size: -; DNA: TGTGCCTGGAGTGTCGGTAACAACTATGGCTACACCTTC; CDR3: CAWSVGNNYGYTF
J: TRBJ1-1; V: TRBV5-4; D: -; size: -; DNA: TGTGCCAGCAGCTCGGGAAATAACCACCTCTTCTTT; CDR3: CASSSGNNHLFF
J: TRBJ1-6; V: TRBV5-8; D: -; size: -; DNA: TGTGCCAGCAGCTTGGCAATTCTAAATAATTCACCCCTCCACTTT; CDR3: CASSLAILNNSPLHF
J: TRBJ2-3; V: TRBV19; D: TRBD2; size: -; DNA: TGTGCCAGTAGTGATTCATCCCCTCTAGCGGGGGGCCCAGATACGCAGTATTTT; CDR3: CASSDSSPLAGGPDTQYF
J: TRBJ2-3; V: TRBV7-2; D: -; size: -; DNA: TGTGCCAGCAGCTTAGTACAGCCTTCACCCTCAGATACGCAGTATTTT; CDR3: CASSLVQPSPSDTQYF
J: TRBJ1-2; V: TRBV9; D: TRBD1; size: -; DNA: TGTGCCAGCAGCCCCCGGGATGACAGGGGGCACGGCTACACCTTC; CDR3: CASSPRDDRGHGYTF
J: TRBJ1-2; V: TRBV18; D: -; size: -; DNA: TGTGCCAGCTCACCAGAGGGGGGGTACTCCTATGGCTACACCTTC; CDR3: CASSPEGGYSYGYTF
J: TRBJ1-4; V: TRBV19; D: -; size: -; DNA: TGTGCCAGTAGACCGACAGGAACTAATGAAAAACTGTTTTTT; CDR3: CASRPTGTNEKLFF
J: TRBJ1-1; V: TRBV3-1/TRBV3-2; D: TRBD1; size: -; DNA: TGTGCCAGCAGCTCCGGACAGGGAACTGAAGCTTTCTTT; CDR3: CASSSGQGTEAFF
J: TRBJ2-7; V: TRBV14; D: -; size: -; DNA: TGTGCCAGCAGCCTACGGACTCTTCTTCCCTTCTACGAGCAGTACTTC; CDR3: CASSLRTLLPFYEQYF
J: TRBJ2-5; V: TRBV7-2; D: TRBD1; size: -; DNA: TGTGCCAGCAGCTTAGTTGCAGGGGGCAGGGGACAAGAGACCCAGTACTTC; CDR3: CASSLVAGGRGQETQYF
J: TRBJ1-1; V: TRBV6-5; D: -; size: -; DNA: TGTGCCAGCAGTTACACGGGGGTGAACACTGAAGCTTTCTTT; CDR3: CASSYTGVNTEAFF
J: TRBJ1-2; V: TRBV29-1; D: TRBD1; size: once; DNA: TGCAGCGTTAGATGGGACAGTGATGGCTACACCTTC; CDR3: CSVRWDSDGYTF
J: TRBJ2-7; V: TRBV5-5; D: -; size: -; DNA: TGTGCCAGCAGCTTGTTGAGTACCGGTTACGAGCAGTACTTC; CDR3: CASSLLSTGYEQYF
J: TRBJ2-3; V: TRBV4-3; D: TRBD2; size: -; DNA: TGCGCCAGCAGCCAAGAGAGAGGGCCCCTGGTCGGGGGGGGGATCACAGATACGCAGTATTTT; CDR3: CASSQERGPLVGGGITDTQYF
J: TRBJ2-4; V: TRBV4-3; D: TRBD2; size: -; DNA: TGCGCCAGCAGCCGGGCTGAGGGCGGGGGTCCCAAAAACATTCAGTACTTC; CDR3: CASSRAEGGGPKNIQYF
J: TRBJ2-7; V: TRBV5-4; D: -; size: -; DNA: TGTGCCAGCAGCTTGGGTCAGGGAAAGGCCTACGAGCAGTACTTC; CDR3: CASSLGQGKAYEQYF
J: TRBJ2-7; V: TRBV7-9; D: TRBD1; size: few; DNA: TGTGCCAGCAGCGGACAGGGCAACTACGAGCAGTACTTC; CDR3: CASSGQGNYEQYF
J: TRBJ2-2; V: TRBV5-5; D: -; size: -; DNA: TGTGCCAGCAGCCTGCGGACTCGACTCGAGACCGGGGAGCTGTTTTTT; CDR3: CASSLRTRLETGELFF
J: TRBJ1-2; V: TRBV19; D: -; size: -; DNA: TGTGCCAGTAGTATAGGGGGCAGGAACCCCTATGGCTACACCTTC; CDR3: CASSIGGRNPYGYTF
J: TRBJ2-3; V: TRBV18; D: TRBD1; size: -; DNA: TGTGCCAGCTCACCACCGCGACAGGGGAAGACAGATACGCAGTATTTT; CDR3: CASSPPRQGKTDTQYF
J: TRBJ2-5; V: TRBV5-1; D: -; size: -; DNA: TGCGCCAGCAGCGGGGGCCCCGGGGTAGAGACCCAGTACTTC; CDR3: CASSGGPGVETQYF
J: TRBJ1-1; V: TRBV9; D: -; size: -; DNA: TGTGCCAGCAGCGTAGACTCGTCGAACACTGAAGCTTTCTTT; CDR3: CASSVDSSNTEAFF
J: TRBJ1-5; V: TRBV30; D: -; size: -; DNA: TGTGCCTGGAGTGTTTTTCGCGGGCAGCCCCAGCATTTT; CDR3: CAWSVFRGQPQHF
J: TRBJ2-4; V: TRBV5-1; D: -; size: -; DNA: TGCGCCAGCAGCTCCAGGGTTGGAGCCAAAAACATTCAGTACTTC; CDR3: CASSSRVGAKNIQYF
J: TRBJ1-2; V: TRBV4-2; D: TRBD1; size: -; DNA: TGTGCCAGCAGCCAAGTAGGGGGACAGGCAGGGGCCTTCTATGGCTACACCTTC; CDR3: CASSQVGGQAGAFYGYTF
J: TRBJ2-5; V: TRBV4-1; D: TRBD2; size: -; DNA: TGCGCCAGCAGACGCGGACTAGCGGGGGGCCGTTTGGCTTTAGAGACCCAGTACTTC; CDR3: CASRRGLAGGRLALETQYF
J: TRBJ1-2; V: TRBV2; D: TRBD1; size: -; DNA: TGTGCCAGCAAAGACAGGGTAAACTATGGCTACACCTTC; CDR3: CASKDRVNYGYTF
J: TRBJ2-7; V: TRBV27; D: -; size: -; DNA: TGTGCCAGCAGTTTAGGCGGGTCCTACGAGCAGTACTTC; CDR3: CASSLGGSYEQYF
J: TRBJ2-7; V: TRBV30; D: TRBD1; size: -; DNA: TGTGCCTGGAGTGTCCCCGGGACAGGACCCTACGAGCAGTACTTC; CDR3: CAWSVPGTGPYEQYF
J: TRBJ1-3; V: TRBV9; D: -; size: -; DNA: TGTGCCAGCAGCCTTTCTGTGGGGGCATCTGGAAACACCATATATTTT; CDR3: CASSLSVGASGNTIYF
J: TRBJ1-5; V: TRBV28; D: -; size: -; DNA: TGTGCCAGCAGTTTAGCCAGGCTCCGGGGGGGCAATCAGCCCCAGCATTTT; CDR3: CASSLARLRGGNQPQHF
J: TRBJ2-3; V: TRBV2; D: TRBD2; size: once; DNA: TGTGCCAGCAGACGGGGGGGCGGGTATCCAGATACGCAGTATTTT; CDR3: CASRRGGGYPDTQYF
J: TRBJ1-1; V: TRBV18; D: TRBD1; size: once; DNA: TGTGCCAGCTCACCTAAGACAGGGCTGAACACTGAAGCTTTCTTT; CDR3: CASSPKTGLNTEAFF
J: TRBJ2-1; V: TRBV5-4; D: TRBD2; size: -; DNA: TGTGCCAGCAGCTCGGGCGGACTAGCGGGGTATAGTGAGCAGTTCTTC; CDR3: CASSSGGLAGYSEQFF
J: TRBJ1-4; V: TRBV3-1/TRBV3-2; D: TRBD1; size: -; DNA: TGTGCCAGCAGCCAAGATCAGGGGGGTAATGAAAAACTGTTTTTT; CDR3: CASSQDQGGNEKLFF
J: TRBJ1-2; V: TRBV7-9; D: -; size: -; DNA: TGTGCCAGCTCCCAGACTTCCTATGGCTACACCTTC; CDR3: CASSQTSYGYTF
J: TRBJ2-1; V: TRBV9; D: TRBD1; size: -; DNA: TGTGCCAGCAGCGTGGGGACAGACAATGAGCAGTTCTTC; CDR3: CASSVGTDNEQFF